This is a list of T cell receptor beta chains from one sample in a study of blood T cells in healthy people across ages. One entry per CDR3 protein, called by TCRdb with MiXCR from the 5' RACE reads. The table records 600,000 to 1,000,000 distinct CDR3 sequences, over 45% of them present only once. Sample: blood. Receptor source: a young man in good health. The CDR3 runs from the conserved cysteine through the conserved F or W.

J | V | CDR3
TRBJ1-2 | TRBV20-1 | CSARAVQGAPYGYTF
TRBJ2-1 | TRBV5-5 | CASSSPRENNEQFF
TRBJ2-7 | TRBV20-1 | CSPQGAYEQYF
TRBJ2-1 | TRBV20-1 | CSAPRTSGGNEQFF
TRBJ2-3 | TRBV27 | CASSLSMSATPAEGDTQYF
TRBJ2-7 | TRBV7-9 | CASSHPPADLYEQYF
TRBJ2-1 | TRBV12-3/TRBV12-4 | CASSPRDSSDEQFF
TRBJ2-3 | TRBV20-1 | CSAYFWDAHGEDTQYF
TRBJ2-1 | TRBV20-1 | CSAGDWGALNNEQFF
TRBJ1-6 | TRBV2 | CASSGTGDPSPLHF
. | TRBV10-3 | CTSYRDNSYEQYF
TRBJ2-3 | TRBV20-1 | CSRQGAEDTQDF
TRBJ2-1 | TRBV13 | CASSSLDSVTYNEQFF
TRBJ1-2 | TRBV15 | CATSKRLSSDAYGYTF
TRBJ2-7 | TRBV28 | CASRAMGQGNEQYF
TRBJ2-1 | TRBV29-1 | CSVEVGGTGGGEQFF
TRBJ2-5 | TRBV6-2/TRBV6-3 | CASRGVLETQYF
TRBJ2-7 | TRBV6-2/TRBV6-3 | CASWFAQGASYEQYF
TRBJ2-5 | TRBV5-8 | CASSLGQGWVQETQYF
TRBJ2-1 | TRBV29-1 | CSLAAYNEQFF
TRBJ2-1 | TRBV7-9 | CASSKTSSNEQFF
TRBJ2-1 | TRBV19 | CASSIRDAAYNEQFF
TRBJ2-7 | TRBV12-3/TRBV12-4 | CASSFRTQGAAQYF
TRBJ2-3 | TRBV7-2 | CASSLTPGGDTQYF
TRBJ2-3 | TRBV20-1 | CSARGDFLYTDTQYF
TRBJ2-5 | TRBV10-3 | CAIGGAGSIQETQYF
TRBJ2-1 | TRBV25-1 | CASRGTSGRHEQFF
TRBJ2-3 | TRBV7-3 | CASSFTGSTDTQYF
TRBJ1-1 | TRBV25-1 | CASSESGKPGAFF
TRBJ2-7 | TRBV20-1 | CSASTDGDQGWYF
TRBJ2-7 | TRBV29-1 | CSVPGNSSYEQYF
TRBJ2-7 | TRBV20-1 | CSAWEGVTYEQYF
TRBJ1-4 | TRBV4-2 | CASSQDSGKLFF
. | TRBV4-2 | CASSQGTEGYEQYF
TRBJ1-2 | TRBV5-1 | CASSGTGNYGYTF
TRBJ2-1 | TRBV20-1 | CSARGLSDNEQFF
TRBJ1-5 | TRBV29-1 | CSVANGDNQPQHF
TRBJ1-1 | TRBV5-1 | CASTTGTGASGDTEAFF
TRBJ2-3 | TRBV4-3 | CASSLDRLSTDTQYF
TRBJ2-2 | TRBV27 | CASSINAGGSGELFF
TRBJ1-1 | TRBV2 | CASSEWGNTEAFF
TRBJ2-1 | TRBV29-1 | CSARDMAAYNEQFF
TRBJ2-1 | TRBV20-1 | CSARPEGGNEQFF
TRBJ1-2 | TRBV4-2 | CASSQEPAGGANYGYTF
TRBJ2-4 | TRBV7-9 | CASSHRQGLAKNIQYF
TRBJ1-2 | TRBV20-1 | CSAKKTGRYGYTF
TRBJ2-7 | TRBV20-1 | CSAHERSYEQYF
TRBJ2-7 | TRBV7-2 | CASSSQVRSHERSYEQYF
TRBJ1-5 | TRBV4-3 | CASSQDGRGGQPQHF
TRBJ2-5 | TRBV3-1 | CASSQARTAAETQYF
TRBJ1-6 | TRBV7-2 | CASSPWTDHNSPLHF
TRBJ2-5 | TRBV7-2 | CASSITFQETQYF
TRBJ2-1 | TRBV29-1 | CSGHIQGGSEQFF
TRBJ2-5 | TRBV11-2 | CASSWTGTAGETQYF
TRBJ2-4 | TRBV7-2 | CASGLGLAGGFQDIQYF
TRBJ1-6 | TRBV12-3/TRBV12-4 | CASSGQLSPLHF
TRBJ2-5 | TRBV29-1 | CSVVGGIRETQYF
TRBJ2-4 | TRBV25-1 | CASSEWSGSDILYF
TRBJ2-1 | TRBV5-1 | CASTSGGPYNEQFF
TRBJ2-7 | TRBV5-8 | CASSFRLAAYEQYF